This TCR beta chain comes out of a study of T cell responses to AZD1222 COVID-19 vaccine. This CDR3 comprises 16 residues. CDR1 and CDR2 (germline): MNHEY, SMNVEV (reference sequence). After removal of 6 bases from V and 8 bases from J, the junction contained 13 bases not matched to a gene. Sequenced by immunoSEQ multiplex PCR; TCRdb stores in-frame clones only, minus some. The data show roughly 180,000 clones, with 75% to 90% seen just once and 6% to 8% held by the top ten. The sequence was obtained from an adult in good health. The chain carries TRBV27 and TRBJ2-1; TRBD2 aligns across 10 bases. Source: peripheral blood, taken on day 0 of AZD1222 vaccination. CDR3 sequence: CASSPLLAGAGDEQFF. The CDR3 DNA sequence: TGTGCCAGCAGCCCTCTTCTAGCGGGGGCTGGGGATGAGCAGTTCTTC.